This T cell receptor beta chain was found in a study of regulatory T cells in long-lasting Graves disease (dated by TCRdb to the early 2020s). For the wider study: To count as having persistent Graves' disease, a patient had to have received antithyroid drug treatment for over 5 years with TSH receptor autoantibodies remaining persistently positive. Persistent Graves' disease patients were compared with newly diagnosed Graves' disease patients by peripheral blood TCR sequencing and RNA sequencing. The study took place in China and was registered as a clinical trial. TCR sequencing covered about 13 persistent and approximately 20 newly diagnosed Graves' disease patients, around 35 samples in total. In the clinical cohort, patients with persistent Graves' disease had used antithyroid drugs for an average of about 10.3 years.

Library preparation was by multiplex PCR. This sample was sequenced with an Illumina HiSeq 4000. To build TCR beta libraries, CDR3 regions were amplified by Arm-PCR using iRepertoire HTBI primers. Gel purification was performed on PCR products prior to sequencing. On the authors' methods: Gene usage analysis of CDR3 amino acid clonotypes used the 62 TRBV and some 15 TRBJ segments found across samples. Filtered high-quality paired reads were merged into contigs using COPE and FqMerger. BLAST was used to align contigs to IMGT TRBV, TRBD and TRBJ reference genes, and CDR3 was defined according to IMGT. Clonotypes above 0.1% frequency were classified as highly expanded clones. Shannon entropy was used to measure repertoire diversity, and the Gini coefficient was used to measure V-J evenness. Clonotypes shared by more than one individual were considered public. The raw public data were reprocessed by TCRdb itself: fastp quality trimming at Q25, MiXCR clonotype calling, in-frame beta chains only. Under each unique CDR3 protein, matching rows form one entry showing the most common genes and DNA. For this entry, the V and J calls and clone size follow TCRdb and not the study's own pipeline. The sample includes 450,000 or so distinct CDR3 sequences, with about a fifth observed a single time. 7% to 9.5% of the sample is taken by the ten largest.

Summary of the overall study and its limitations: Sequencing and analysis were restricted to the TCR beta chain. Compared with newly diagnosed patients, persistent Graves' disease patients had lower TCR Shannon entropy and fewer highly expanded clones, which suggests clonal expansion. Peripheral blood alone was examined, since thyroid tissue, which constituted the primary lesion, could not be accessed. The authors noted that the small sample size was a limitation that may lower accuracy. TRBV28, TRBJ1-2 and TRBJ2-5 were preferentially used in persistent disease, while TRBV20-1 and TRBJ2-1 were favored in newly diagnosed disease. A larger number of public clonotypes was shared among persistent patients (fewer than 3,000) than among newly diagnosed patients (around 970).

Between the V and J ends, shortened by 5 bases and 1 base respectively, the junction contains 8 bases. The CDR3 sequence holds 13 residues, the cysteine and phenylalanine included. Only the CDR3 portion is preserved as DNA: 39 bases, with reading frame beginning at the first base. Taken from the germline V gene, the CDR1 and CDR2 loops are MNHNS and SASEGT. Taken with the paper, the label for time point translates to: persistent/refractory GD, antithyroid drugs over 5 years with positive TRAb. RNA was extracted from PBMCs in TRIzol for both TCR sequencing and RNA sequencing. The diagnosis of Graves' disease was made according to American Thyroid Association guidelines. Patients were recruited from an endocrinology department in Xi'an, China. From each patient, approximately 9 milliliters of peripheral blood was collected into an EDTA anticoagulant tube. Ficoll Paque Plus density gradient separation was used to isolate PBMCs, and no further T cell sorting was performed. An Agilent 2100 Bioanalyzer and agarose gel were used to assess RNA quality, and a NanoDrop 2000 was used to measure RNA concentration.

This clonotype was seen repeatedly, ten times or more. It lacks a known antigen. No per-base quality is available; no much larger clone lies one base away. This clonotype was sampled from a female donor with Graves disease. The sequence links TRBV6-1 to TRBJ1-1, with TRBD1 as a weak D call on 5 bases. The sample consisted of peripheral blood mononuclear cells (PBMCs), taken when the disease was refractory, from a patient treated with antithyroid drugs. The CDR3: CASSTTANTEAFF. The base sequence is TGTGCCAGCAGTACGACAGCGAACACTGAAGCTTTCTTT.